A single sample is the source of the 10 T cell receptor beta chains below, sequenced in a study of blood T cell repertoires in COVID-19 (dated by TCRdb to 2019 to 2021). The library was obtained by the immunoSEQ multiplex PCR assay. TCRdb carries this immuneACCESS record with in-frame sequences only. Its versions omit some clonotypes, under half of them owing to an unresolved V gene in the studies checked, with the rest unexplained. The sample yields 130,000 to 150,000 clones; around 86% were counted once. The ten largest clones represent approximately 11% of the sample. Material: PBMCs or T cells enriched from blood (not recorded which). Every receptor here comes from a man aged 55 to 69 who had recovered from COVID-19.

The CDR3 reads CSVRKGHTEAFF. CDR3 in DNA: TGCAGCGTCAGGAAGGGGCACACTGAAGCTTTCTTT. The V call is TRBV29-1, the J call TRBJ1-1; a weak D match, TRBD1 (5 bases). Germline CDR1 reads SQVTM; CDR2 reads ANQGSEA. The CDR3 has 12 residues. V lost 6 bases and J 3 bases, leaving 11 bases between the germline ends.

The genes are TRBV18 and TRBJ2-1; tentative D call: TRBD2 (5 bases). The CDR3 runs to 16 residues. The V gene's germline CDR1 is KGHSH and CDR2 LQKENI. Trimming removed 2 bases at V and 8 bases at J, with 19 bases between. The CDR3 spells CASSPITREDGDEQFF. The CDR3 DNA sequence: TGTGCCAGCTCACCAATTACCCGGGAAGATGGCGATGAGCAGTTCTTC.

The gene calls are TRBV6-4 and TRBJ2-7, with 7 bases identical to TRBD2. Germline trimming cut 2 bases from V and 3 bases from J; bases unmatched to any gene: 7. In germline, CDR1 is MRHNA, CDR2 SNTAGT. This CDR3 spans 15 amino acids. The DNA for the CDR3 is TGTGCCAGCAGTGACGGGGCTAGCGGCTACTACGAGCAGTACTTC. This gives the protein CASSDGASGYYEQYF.

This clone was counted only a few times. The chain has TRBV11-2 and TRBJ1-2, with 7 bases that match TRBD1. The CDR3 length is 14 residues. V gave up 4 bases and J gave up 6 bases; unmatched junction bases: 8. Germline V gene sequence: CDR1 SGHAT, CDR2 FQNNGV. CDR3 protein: CASSSGGGWDGYTF. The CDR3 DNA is TGTGCCAGCAGCTCGGGAGGGGGCTGGGATGGCTACACCTTC.

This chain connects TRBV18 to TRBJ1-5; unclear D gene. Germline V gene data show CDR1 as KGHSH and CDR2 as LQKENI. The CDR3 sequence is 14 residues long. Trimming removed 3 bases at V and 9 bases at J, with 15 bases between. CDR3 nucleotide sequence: TGTGCCAGCTCACCGGAGGGAGGGCTTGTGCCCCAGCATTTT. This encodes CASSPEGGLVPQHF. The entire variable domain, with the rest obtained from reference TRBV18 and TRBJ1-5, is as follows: NAGVMQNPRHLVRRRGQEARLRCSPMKGHSHVYWYRQLPEEGLKFMVYLQKENIIDESGMPKERFSAEFPKEGPSILRIQQVVRGDSAAYFCASSPEGGLVPQHFGDGTRLSIL.

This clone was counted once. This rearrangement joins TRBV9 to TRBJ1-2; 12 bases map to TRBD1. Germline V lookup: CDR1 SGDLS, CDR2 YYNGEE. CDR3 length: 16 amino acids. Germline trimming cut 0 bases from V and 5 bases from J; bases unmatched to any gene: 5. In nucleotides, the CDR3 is TGTGCCAGCAGCGTAGCTGGGACAGGGGGCCCTTATGGCTACACCTTC. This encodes CASSVAGTGGPYGYTF.

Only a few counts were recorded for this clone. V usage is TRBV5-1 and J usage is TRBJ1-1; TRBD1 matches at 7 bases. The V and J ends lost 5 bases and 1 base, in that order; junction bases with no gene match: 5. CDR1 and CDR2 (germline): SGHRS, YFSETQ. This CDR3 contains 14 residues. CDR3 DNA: TGCGCCAGCAGTTCCGGGACAGCGAACACTGAAGCTTTCTTT. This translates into CASSSGTANTEAFF.

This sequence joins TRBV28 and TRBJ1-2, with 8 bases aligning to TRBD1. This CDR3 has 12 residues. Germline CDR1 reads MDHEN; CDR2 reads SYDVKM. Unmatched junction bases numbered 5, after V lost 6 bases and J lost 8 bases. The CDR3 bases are TGTGCCAGCAGGTGGACAGGGTTAGGCTACACCTTC. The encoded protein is CASRWTGLGYTF.

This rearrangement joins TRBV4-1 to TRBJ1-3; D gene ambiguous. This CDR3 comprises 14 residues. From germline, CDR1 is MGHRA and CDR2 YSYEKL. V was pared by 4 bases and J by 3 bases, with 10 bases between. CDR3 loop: CASSPGVVGNTIYF. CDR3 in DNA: TGCGCCAGCAGCCCGGGTGTAGTTGGAAACACCATATATTTT.

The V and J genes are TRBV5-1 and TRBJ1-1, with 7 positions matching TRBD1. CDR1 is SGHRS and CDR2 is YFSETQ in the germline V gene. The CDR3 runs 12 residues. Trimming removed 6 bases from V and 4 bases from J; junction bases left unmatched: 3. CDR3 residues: CASNRDSTEAFF. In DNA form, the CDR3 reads TGCGCCAGCAACCGGGACAGCACTGAAGCTTTCTTT. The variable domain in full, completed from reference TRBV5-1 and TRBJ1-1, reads KAGVTQTPRYLIKTRGQQVTLSCSPISGHRSVSWYQQTPGQGLQFLFEYFSETQRNKGNFPGRFSGRQFSNSRSEMNVSTLELGDSALYLCASNRDSTEAFFGQGTRLTVV.